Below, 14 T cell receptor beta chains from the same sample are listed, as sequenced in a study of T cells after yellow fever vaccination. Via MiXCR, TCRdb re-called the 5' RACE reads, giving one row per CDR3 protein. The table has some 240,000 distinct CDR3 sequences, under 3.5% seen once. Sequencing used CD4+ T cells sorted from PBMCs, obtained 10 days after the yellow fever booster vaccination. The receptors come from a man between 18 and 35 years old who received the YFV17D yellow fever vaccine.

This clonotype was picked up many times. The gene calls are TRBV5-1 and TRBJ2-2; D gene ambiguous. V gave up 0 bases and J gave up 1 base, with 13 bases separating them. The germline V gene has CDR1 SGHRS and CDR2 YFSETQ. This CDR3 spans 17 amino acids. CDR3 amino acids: CASSLGPSTQNTGELFF. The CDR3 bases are TGCGCCAGCAGCTTGGGGCCCAGCACTCAGAACACCGGGGAGCTGTTTTTT. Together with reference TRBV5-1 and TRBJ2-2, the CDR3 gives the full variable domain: KAGVTQTPRYLIKTRGQQVTLSCSPISGHRSVSWYQQTPGQGLQFLFEYFSETQRNKGNFPGRFSGRQFSNSRSEMNVSTLELGDSALYLCASSLGPSTQNTGELFFGEGSRLTVL.

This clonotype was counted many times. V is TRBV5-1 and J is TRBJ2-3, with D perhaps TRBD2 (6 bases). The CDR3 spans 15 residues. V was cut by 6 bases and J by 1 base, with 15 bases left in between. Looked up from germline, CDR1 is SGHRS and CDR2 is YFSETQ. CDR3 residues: CASIRGSGGTDTQYF. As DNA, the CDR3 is TGCGCCAGCATCCGAGGTAGCGGAGGCACAGATACGCAGTATTTT.

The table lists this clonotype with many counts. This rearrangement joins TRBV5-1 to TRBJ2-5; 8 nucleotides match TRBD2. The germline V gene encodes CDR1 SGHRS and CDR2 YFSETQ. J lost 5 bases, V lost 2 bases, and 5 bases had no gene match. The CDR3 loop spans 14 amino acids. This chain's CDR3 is CASSFRTSMETQYF. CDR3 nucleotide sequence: TGCGCCAGCAGCTTCCGGACTAGCATGGAGACCCAGTACTTC.

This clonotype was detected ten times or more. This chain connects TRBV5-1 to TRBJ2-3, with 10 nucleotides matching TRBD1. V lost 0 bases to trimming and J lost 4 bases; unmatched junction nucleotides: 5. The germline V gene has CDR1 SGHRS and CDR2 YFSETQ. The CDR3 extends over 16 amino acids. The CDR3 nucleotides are TGCGCCAGCAGCTTGGCGGGACAGGGGAACGCAGATACGCAGTATTTT. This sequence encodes CASSLAGQGNADTQYF.

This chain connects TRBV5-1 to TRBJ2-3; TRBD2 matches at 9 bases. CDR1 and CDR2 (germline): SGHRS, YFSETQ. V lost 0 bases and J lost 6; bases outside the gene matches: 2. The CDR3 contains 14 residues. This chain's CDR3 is CASSLGLAVDTQYF. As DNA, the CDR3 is TGCGCCAGCAGCTTGGGACTAGCGGTCGATACGCAGTATTTT.

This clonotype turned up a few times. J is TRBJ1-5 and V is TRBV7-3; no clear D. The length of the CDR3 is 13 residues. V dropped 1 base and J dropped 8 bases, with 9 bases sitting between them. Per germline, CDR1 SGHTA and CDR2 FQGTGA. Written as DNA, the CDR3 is TGTGCCAGCAGCTTAAGGGTAGCTGAGCCCCAGCATTTT. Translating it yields CASSLRVAEPQHF.

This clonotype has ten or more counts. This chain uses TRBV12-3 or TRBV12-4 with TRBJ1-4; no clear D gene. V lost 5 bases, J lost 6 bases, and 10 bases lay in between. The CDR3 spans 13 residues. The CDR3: CASSGWEDEKLFF. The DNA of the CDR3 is TGTGCCAGCAGTGGGTGGGAAGATGAAAAACTGTTTTTT.

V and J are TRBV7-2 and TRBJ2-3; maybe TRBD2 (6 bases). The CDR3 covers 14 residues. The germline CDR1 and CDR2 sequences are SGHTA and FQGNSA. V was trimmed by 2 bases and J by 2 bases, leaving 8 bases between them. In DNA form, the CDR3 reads TGTGCCAGCAGCTTAACTAGCTACACAGATACGCAGTATTTT. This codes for CASSLTSYTDTQYF.

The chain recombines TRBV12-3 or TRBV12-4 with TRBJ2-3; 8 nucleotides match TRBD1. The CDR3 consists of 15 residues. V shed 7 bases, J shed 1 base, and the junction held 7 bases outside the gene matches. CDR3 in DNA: TGTGCCAGCATTAACCCGGACAGGGGCACAGATACGCAGTATTTT. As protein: CASINPDRGTDTQYF.

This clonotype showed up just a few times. The CDR3 nucleotides read TGCGCCAGCAGCCAAGTGGTGACAGGCGGCAATGAGCAGTTCTTC. It codes for CASSQVVTGGNEQFF. This chain uses TRBV4-3 with TRBJ2-1; a possible D gene is TRBD1 (6 bases). The CDR3 runs to 15 residues. Looked up from germline, CDR1 is LGHNA and CDR2 is YSLEER. Trimming removed 1 base at V and 6 bases at J, with 13 bases between.

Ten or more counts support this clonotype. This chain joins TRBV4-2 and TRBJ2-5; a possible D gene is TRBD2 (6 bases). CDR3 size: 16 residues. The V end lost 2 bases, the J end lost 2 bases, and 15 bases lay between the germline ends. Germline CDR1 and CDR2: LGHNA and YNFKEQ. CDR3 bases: TGTGCCAGCAGCCAAACACTAGGCGGGGTTCAAGAGACCCAGTACTTC. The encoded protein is CASSQTLGGVQETQYF.

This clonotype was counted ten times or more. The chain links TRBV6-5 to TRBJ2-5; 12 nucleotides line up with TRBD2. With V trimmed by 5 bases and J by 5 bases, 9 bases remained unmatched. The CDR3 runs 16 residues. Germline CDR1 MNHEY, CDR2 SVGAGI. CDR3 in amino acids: CASSRLAGARGETQYF. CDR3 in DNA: TGTGCCAGCAGTAGACTAGCGGGGGCCCGGGGGGAGACCCAGTACTTC.

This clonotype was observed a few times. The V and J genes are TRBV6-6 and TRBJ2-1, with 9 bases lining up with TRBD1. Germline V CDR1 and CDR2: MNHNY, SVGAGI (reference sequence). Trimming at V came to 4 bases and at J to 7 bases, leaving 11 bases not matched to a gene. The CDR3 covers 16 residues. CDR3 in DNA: TGTGCCAGCAGTTCCTATCTACAGGGGGCGGGGAATGAGCAGTTCTTC. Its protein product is CASSSYLQGAGNEQFF.

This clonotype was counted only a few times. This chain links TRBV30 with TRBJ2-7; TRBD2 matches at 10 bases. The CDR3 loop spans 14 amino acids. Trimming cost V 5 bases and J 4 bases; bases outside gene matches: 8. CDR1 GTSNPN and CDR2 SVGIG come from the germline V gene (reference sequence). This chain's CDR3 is CAWERLAGPYEQYF. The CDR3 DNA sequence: TGTGCCTGGGAAAGACTAGCGGGCCCGTACGAGCAGTACTTC.